A single sample is the source of the 11 T cell receptor beta chains below, sequenced in a study of identical twins. MiXCR, applied by TCRdb to the 5' RACE reads, yields one record per CDR3 protein. The sample has hundreds of thousands of distinct CDR3 sequences; 21% are singletons. These data were likewise used in another study, on T cells expressing NK-cell markers.

What was sequenced was PBMCs. These receptors all come from a woman under 30 in good health.

This clonotype was observed many times. The chain combines TRBV6-2 or TRBV6-3 with TRBJ2-1; no definite D call. The CDR3 runs 12 residues. With 0 bases removed from V and 6 bases from J, the gap between germline ends came to 3 bases. Per germline, CDR1 MNHEY and CDR2 SVGEGT. The DNA of the CDR3 is TGTGCCAGCAGTTACTCTGGCAATGAGCAGTTCTTC. Its protein is CASSYSGNEQFF.

This clonotype appeared a few times. The chain recombines TRBV7-2 with TRBJ2-7; TRBD2 aligns across 10 bases. The CDR3 has 16 residues. The ends lost 5 bases at V and 5 bases at J; junction bases unmatched: 12. Germline CDR1 SGHTA, CDR2 FQGNSA. CDR3 sequence: CASSPIIAGGRHEQYF. CDR3 nucleotide sequence: TGTGCCAGCAGCCCGATTATAGCGGGAGGTCGCCACGAGCAGTACTTC.

The V call is TRBV10-3, the J call TRBJ2-7, with 11 bases matching TRBD1. Germline assignment: CDR1 ENHRY and CDR2 SYGVKD. The CDR3 has 12 amino acids. After removal of 11 bases from V and 2 bases from J, the junction contained 2 bases not matched to a gene. This chain's CDR3 is CAVGQGAYEQYF. CDR3 coding DNA: TGTGCCGTGGGACAGGGGGCCTACGAGCAGTACTTC.

V is TRBV2 and J is TRBJ2-7; no clear D. Germline V lookup: CDR1 SNHLY, CDR2 FYNNEI. V lost 4 bases and J 3 bases, leaving 7 bases between the germline ends. The CDR3 is 12 amino acids. The CDR3 reads CASSVQNYEQYF. The CDR3 region has the DNA TGTGCCAGCAGTGTACAAAACTACGAGCAGTACTTC.

V usage is TRBV10-3 and J usage is TRBJ2-3; possibly TRBD1 for D (6 bases). V gave up 0 bases and J gave up 2 bases, with 12 bases separating them. CDR1 and CDR2 (germline): ENHRY, SYGVKD. This CDR3 region has 16 residues. The CDR3 region has the DNA TGTGCCATCAGTGAGTCACAGGGCTACCCCACAGATACGCAGTATTTT. As protein: CAISESQGYPTDTQYF.

This clonotype was counted between two and nine times. The chain links TRBV4-1 to TRBJ2-1; 9 positions agree with TRBD1. The V and J ends lost 4 bases and 6 bases, in that order; junction bases with no gene match: 7. Germline CDR1 reads MGHRA; CDR2 reads YSYEKL. The CDR3 runs 15 residues. CDR3 sequence: CASSPYRGLANEQFF. For the CDR3, the DNA is TGCGCCAGCAGCCCGTACAGGGGGCTCGCCAATGAGCAGTTCTTC.

This chain joins TRBV20-1 and TRBJ2-7; maybe TRBD2 (6 bases). The CDR3 sequence is 14 residues long. Germline V CDR1 and CDR2: DFQATT, SNEGSKA (reference sequence). V lost 6 bases to trimming and J lost 0 bases, with 15 bases between them. As DNA, the CDR3 is TGCAGTGCCCTGGGACTTCAATCCTCCTACGAGCAGTACTTC. Translating gives CSALGLQSSYEQYF.

This clonotype was recorded at least ten times. The chain recombines TRBV3-1 with TRBJ2-5; either TRBD1 or TRBD2 may fit D (5 bases each). V was pared by 7 bases and J by 2 bases, with 17 bases between. This CDR3 is 15 amino acids long. Per the germline V gene, CDR1 is LGHDT and CDR2 is YNNKEL (reference sequence). As DNA, the CDR3 is TGTGCCAGCACGGCACAGGACTCCCCACAAGAGACCCAGTACTTC. Amino acid sequence: CASTAQDSPQETQYF.

The chain uses TRBV6-2 or TRBV6-3 and TRBJ2-5; D unresolved. The CDR3 loop spans 13 amino acids. In germline, CDR1 is MNHEY, CDR2 SVGEGT. The germline V and J ends were trimmed by 1 base and 5 bases, with 8 bases remaining between them. The CDR3 here is CASSYFQRETQYF. The CDR3 DNA is TGTGCCAGCAGTTACTTCCAACGGGAGACCCAGTACTTC.

The chain uses TRBV6-1 and TRBJ1-6; D gene unclear. The CDR3 length is 13 residues. Trimming removed 8 bases from V and 11 bases from J, with 16 bases in between. Per the germline V gene, CDR1 is MNHNS and CDR2 is SASEGT. CDR3 amino acids: CASGPTKRTPLHF. CDR3 sequence (DNA): TGTGCCAGCGGCCCCACCAAACGGACACCCCTCCACTTT.

This chain joins TRBV20-1 and TRBJ1-6, with a weak D call TRBD1 (5 bases). CDR1 and CDR2 (germline): DFQATT, SNEGSKA (reference sequence). With 4 bases removed from V and 4 bases from J, the gap between germline ends came to 8 bases. The CDR3 extends over 13 amino acids. The CDR3: CSATGAYNSPLHF. The CDR3 bases are TGCAGTGCTACTGGGGCTTATAATTCACCCCTCCACTTT.